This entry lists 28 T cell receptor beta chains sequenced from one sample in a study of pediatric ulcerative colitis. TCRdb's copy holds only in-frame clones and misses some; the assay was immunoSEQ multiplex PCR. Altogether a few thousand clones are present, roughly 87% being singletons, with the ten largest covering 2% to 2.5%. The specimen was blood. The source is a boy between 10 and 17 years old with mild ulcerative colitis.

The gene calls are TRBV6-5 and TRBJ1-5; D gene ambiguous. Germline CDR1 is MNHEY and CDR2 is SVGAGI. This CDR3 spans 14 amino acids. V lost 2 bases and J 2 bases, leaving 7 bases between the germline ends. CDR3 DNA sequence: TGTGCCAGCAGTTACGGCCTAGGCAATCAGCCCCAGCATTTT. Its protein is CASSYGLGNQPQHF.

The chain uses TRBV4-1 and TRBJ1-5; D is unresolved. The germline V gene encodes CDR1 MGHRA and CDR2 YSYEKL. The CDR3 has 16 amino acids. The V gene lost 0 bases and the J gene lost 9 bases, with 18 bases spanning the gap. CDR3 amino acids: CASSQDPVTPGGPQHF. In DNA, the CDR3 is TGCGCCAGCAGCCAAGATCCAGTTACCCCGGGAGGGCCCCAGCATTTT.

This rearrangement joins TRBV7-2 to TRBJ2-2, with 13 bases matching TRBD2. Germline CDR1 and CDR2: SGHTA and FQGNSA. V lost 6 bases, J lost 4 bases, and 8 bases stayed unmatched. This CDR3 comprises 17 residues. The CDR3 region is CASSQTSGRASTGELFF. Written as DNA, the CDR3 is TGTGCCAGCAGTCAAACTAGCGGGAGGGCGAGCACCGGGGAGCTGTTTTTT.

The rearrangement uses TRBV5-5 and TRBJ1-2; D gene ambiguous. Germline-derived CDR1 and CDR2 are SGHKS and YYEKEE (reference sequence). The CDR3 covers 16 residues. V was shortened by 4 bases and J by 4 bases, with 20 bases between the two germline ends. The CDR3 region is CASSRTQPGPPYGYTF. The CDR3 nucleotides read TGTGCCAGCAGCCGAACCCAACCCGGGCCCCCCTATGGCTACACCTTC.

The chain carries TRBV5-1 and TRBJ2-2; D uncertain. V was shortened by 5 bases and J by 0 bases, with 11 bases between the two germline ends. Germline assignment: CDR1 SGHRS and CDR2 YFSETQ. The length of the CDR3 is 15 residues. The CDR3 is CASSAGIPNTGELFF. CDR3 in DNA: TGCGCCAGCAGTGCCGGCATCCCGAACACCGGGGAGCTGTTTTTT.

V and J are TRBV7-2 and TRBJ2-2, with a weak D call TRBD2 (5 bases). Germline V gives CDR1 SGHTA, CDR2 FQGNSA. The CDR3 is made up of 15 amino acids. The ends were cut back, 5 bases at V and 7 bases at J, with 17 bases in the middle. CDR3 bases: TGTGCCAGCAGCCAACAAGGGCAGAGCGGCGGGGAGCTGTTTTTT. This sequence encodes CASSQQGQSGGELFF.

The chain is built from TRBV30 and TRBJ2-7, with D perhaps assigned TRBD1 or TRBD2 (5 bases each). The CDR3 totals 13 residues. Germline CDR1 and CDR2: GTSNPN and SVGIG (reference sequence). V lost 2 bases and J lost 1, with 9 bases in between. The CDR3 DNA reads TGTGCCTGGAGTTGGGACCCGTCCTACGAGCAGTACTTC. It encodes CAWSWDPSYEQYF.

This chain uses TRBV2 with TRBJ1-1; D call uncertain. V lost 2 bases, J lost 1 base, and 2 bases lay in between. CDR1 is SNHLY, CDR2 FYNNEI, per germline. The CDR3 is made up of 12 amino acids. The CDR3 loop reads CASSEQNTEAFF. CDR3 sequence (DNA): TGTGCCAGCAGTGAACAGAACACTGAAGCTTTCTTT.

CDR3 loop: CATSRADGYTGELFF. The CDR3 DNA follows: TGTGCCACCAGCAGAGCTGACGGTTACACCGGGGAGCTGTTTTTT. The chain employs TRBV15 and TRBJ2-2; D remains ambiguous. CDR3 length: 15 amino acids. Deletions cut 1 base from V and 3 bases from J, with 9 bases between. Germline CDR1 LNHNV, CDR2 YYDKDF (reference sequence). Full variable domain (remainder filled in from reference TRBV15 and TRBJ2-2): DAMVIQNPRYQVTQFGKPVTLSCSQTLNHNVMYWYQQKSSQAPKLLFHYYDKDFNNEADTPDNFQSRRPNTSFCFLDIRSPGLGDTAMYLCATSRADGYTGELFFGEGSRLTVL.

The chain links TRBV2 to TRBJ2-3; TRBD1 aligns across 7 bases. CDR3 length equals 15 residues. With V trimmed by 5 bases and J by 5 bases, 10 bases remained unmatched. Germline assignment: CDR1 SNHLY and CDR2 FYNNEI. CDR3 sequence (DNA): TGTGCCAGCAGTCCAGGGGGACCATCAATAGATACGCAGTATTTT. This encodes CASSPGGPSIDTQYF.

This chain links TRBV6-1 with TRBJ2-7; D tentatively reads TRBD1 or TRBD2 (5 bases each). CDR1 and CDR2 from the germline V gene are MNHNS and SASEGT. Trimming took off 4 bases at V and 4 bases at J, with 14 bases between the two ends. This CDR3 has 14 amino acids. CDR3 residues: CASSVGEGRYEQYF. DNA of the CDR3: TGTGCCAGCAGTGTGGGGGAAGGTCGTTACGAGCAGTACTTC.

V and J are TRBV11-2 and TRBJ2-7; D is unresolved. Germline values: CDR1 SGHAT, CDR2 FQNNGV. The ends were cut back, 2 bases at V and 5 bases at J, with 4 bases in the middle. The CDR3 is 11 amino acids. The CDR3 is CASSLTDEQYF. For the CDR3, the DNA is TGTGCCAGCAGCTTAACGGACGAGCAGTACTTC.

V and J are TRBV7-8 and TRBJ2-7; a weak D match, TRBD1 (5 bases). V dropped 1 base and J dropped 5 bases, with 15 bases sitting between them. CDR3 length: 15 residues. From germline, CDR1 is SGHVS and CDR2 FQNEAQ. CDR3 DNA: TGTGCCAGCAGCTTAGGTGACAGCTCAGCCCACGAGCAGTACTTC. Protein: CASSLGDSSAHEQYF.

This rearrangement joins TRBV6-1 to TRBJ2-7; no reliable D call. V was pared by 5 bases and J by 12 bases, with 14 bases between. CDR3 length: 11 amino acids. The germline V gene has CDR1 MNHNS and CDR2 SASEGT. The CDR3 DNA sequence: TGTGCCAGCAGTTACCAAAATAAACGGTACTTC. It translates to CASSYQNKRYF.

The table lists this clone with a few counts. The CDR3 sequence is CASTGQGSNQPQHF. Written as DNA, the CDR3 is TGCGCCAGCACTGGACAGGGCTCTAATCAGCCCCAGCATTTT. This chain connects TRBV10-2 to TRBJ1-5, with TRBD1 identical over 8 bases. CDR1 and CDR2 (germline): WSHSY, SAAADI. The V gene end was trimmed by 7 bases and the J gene end by 4 bases; junction bases not matched to a gene: 6. The CDR3 covers 14 residues.

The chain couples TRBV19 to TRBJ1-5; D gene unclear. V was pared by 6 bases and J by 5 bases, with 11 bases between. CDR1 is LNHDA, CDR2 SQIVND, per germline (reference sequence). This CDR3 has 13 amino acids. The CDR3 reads CASRSRSYQPQHF. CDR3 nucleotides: TGTGCCAGTAGATCCCGTTCTTATCAGCCCCAGCATTTT.

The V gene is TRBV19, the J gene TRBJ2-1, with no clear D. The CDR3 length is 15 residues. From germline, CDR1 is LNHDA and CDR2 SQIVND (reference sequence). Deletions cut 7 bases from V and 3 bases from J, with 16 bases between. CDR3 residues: CASNSKERYYNEQFF. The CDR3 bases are TGTGCCAGTAATAGCAAAGAGAGATACTACAATGAGCAGTTCTTC.

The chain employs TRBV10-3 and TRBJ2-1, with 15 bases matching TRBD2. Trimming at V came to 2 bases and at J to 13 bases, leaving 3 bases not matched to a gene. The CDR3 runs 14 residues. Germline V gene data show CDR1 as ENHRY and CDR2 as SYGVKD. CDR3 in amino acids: CAISEGGLAGGQFF. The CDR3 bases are TGTGCCATCAGTGAGGGGGGACTAGCGGGAGGTCAGTTCTTC.

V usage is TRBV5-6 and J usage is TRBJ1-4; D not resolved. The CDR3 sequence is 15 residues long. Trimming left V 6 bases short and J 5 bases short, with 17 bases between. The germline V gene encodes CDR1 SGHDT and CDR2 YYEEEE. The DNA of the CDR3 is TGTGCCAGCACCTCCCTGCGTGCAGAAAATGAAAAACTGTTTTTT. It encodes CASTSLRAENEKLFF. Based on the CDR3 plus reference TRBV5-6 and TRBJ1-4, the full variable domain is DAGVTQSPTHLIKTRGQQVTLRCSPKSGHDTVSWYQQALGQGPQFIFQYYEEEERQRGNFPDRFSGHQFPNYSSELNVNALLLGDSALYLCASTSLRAENEKLFFGSGTQLSVL.

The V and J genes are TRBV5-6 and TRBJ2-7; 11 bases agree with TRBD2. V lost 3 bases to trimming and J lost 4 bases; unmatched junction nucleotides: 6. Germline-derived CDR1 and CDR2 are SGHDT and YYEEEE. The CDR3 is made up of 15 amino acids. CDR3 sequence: CASSYLAGGAYEQYF. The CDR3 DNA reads TGTGCCAGCAGCTACCTAGCGGGAGGAGCGTACGAGCAGTACTTC.

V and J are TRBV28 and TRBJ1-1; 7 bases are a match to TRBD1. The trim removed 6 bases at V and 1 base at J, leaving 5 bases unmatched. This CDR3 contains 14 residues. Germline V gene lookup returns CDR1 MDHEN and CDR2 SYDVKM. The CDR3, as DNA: TGTGCCAGCAGACCGGACAGGTGGAACACTGAAGCTTTCTTT. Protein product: CASRPDRWNTEAFF.

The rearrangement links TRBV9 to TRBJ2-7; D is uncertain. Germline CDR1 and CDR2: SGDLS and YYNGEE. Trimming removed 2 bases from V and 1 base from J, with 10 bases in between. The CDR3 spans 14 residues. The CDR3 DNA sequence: TGTGCCAGCAGCGTTGGACCTACATCCTACGAGCAGTACTTC. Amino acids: CASSVGPTSYEQYF.

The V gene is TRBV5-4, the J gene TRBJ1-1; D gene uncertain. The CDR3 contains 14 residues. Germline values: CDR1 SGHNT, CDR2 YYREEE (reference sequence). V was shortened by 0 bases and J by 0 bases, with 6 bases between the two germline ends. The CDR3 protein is CASSLGHLNTEAFF. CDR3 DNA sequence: TGTGCCAGCAGCTTGGGACACCTGAACACTGAAGCTTTCTTT.

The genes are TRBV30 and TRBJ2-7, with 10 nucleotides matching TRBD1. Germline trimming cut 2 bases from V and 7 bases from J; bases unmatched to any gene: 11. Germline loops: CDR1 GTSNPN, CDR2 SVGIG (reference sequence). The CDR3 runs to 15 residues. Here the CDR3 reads CAWSSPDRGYGEQYF. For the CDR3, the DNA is TGTGCCTGGAGTTCGCCGGACAGGGGGTATGGGGAGCAGTACTTC.

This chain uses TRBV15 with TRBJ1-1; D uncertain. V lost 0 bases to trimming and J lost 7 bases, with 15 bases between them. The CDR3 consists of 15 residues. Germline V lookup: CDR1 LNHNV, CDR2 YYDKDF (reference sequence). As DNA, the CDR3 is TGTGCCACCAGCAGAGATCGCGGCAGAACACTTGAAGCTTTCTTT. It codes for CATSRDRGRTLEAFF. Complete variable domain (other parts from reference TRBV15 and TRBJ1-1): DAMVIQNPRYQVTQFGKPVTLSCSQTLNHNVMYWYQQKSSQAPKLLFHYYDKDFNNEADTPDNFQSRRPNTSFCFLDIRSPGLGDTAMYLCATSRDRGRTLEAFFGQGTRLTVV.

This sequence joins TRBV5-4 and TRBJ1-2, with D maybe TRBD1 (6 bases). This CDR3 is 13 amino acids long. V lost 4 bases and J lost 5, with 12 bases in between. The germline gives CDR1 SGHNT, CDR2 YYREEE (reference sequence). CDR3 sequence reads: CASSHRDGYGYTF. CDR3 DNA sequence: TGTGCCAGCAGCCACAGGGACGGATATGGCTACACCTTC.

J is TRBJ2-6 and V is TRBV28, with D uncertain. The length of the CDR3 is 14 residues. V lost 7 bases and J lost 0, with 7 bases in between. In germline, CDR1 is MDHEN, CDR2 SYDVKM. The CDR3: CASTAVSGANVLTF. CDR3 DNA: TGTGCCAGCACGGCGGTCTCTGGGGCCAACGTCCTGACTTTC.

The CDR3 coding sequence is TGTGCCAGCAGCTCGGCCCCCTTCGGCGATCTGTTTTTT. Encoded protein: CASSSAPFGDLFF. The chain joins TRBV7-9 to TRBJ1-4; D call uncertain. Germline loops: CDR1 SEHNR, CDR2 FQNEAQ (reference sequence). This CDR3 has 13 residues. V shed 4 bases and J shed 14 bases, with 17 bases lying between them.